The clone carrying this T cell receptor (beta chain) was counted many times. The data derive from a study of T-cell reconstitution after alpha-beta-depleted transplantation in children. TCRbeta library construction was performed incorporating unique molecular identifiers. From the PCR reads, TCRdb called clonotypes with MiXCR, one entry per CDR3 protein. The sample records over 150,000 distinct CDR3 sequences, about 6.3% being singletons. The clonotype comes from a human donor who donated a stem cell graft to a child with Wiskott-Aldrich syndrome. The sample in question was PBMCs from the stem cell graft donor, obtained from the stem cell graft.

Here the CDR3 DNA reads TGTGCCAGCAGTTTTTTCGGACAGGGTAGTCAGCCCCAGCATTTT. This codes for CASSFFGQGSQPQHF. The chain is built from TRBV12-3 or TRBV12-4 and TRBJ1-5; 8 nucleotides match TRBD1. Trimming removed 3 bases from V and 6 bases from J; junction bases left unmatched: 7. CDR3 length equals 15 residues.